The 18 T cell receptor beta chains below all came from one sample that was sequenced in a study of OX40 agonist ivuxolimab in advanced cancers. Profiled with immunoSEQ multiplex PCR; TCRdb holds only in-frame clones, not every one. The sample has about 64,000 clones; roughly 84% are singletons. Sample: CD4+ or CD8+ T cells sorted from blood, taken in a trial of the OX40 agonist ivuxolimab. All receptors come from an adult with an advanced solid tumor such as melanoma, head and neck, liver or kidney cancer.

The chain combines TRBV4-2 with TRBJ2-3; no definite D call. There are 13 residues in the CDR3. Germline loops: CDR1 LGHNA, CDR2 YNFKEQ. The V end was cut by 4 bases, the J end by 3 bases, with 8 bases between. The CDR3 sequence is CASSPGPTDTQYF. The DNA of the CDR3 is TGTGCCAGCAGCCCAGGACCTACAGATACGCAGTATTTT.

The rearrangement joins TRBV7-9 to TRBJ2-7; perhaps TRBD1 as D (8 bases). Per germline, CDR1 SEHNR and CDR2 FQNEAQ (reference sequence). The CDR3 consists of 14 residues. The V and J ends lost 6 bases and 7 bases respectively, with 19 bases between them. For the CDR3, the DNA is TGTGCCAGCAGATCGGACAGGGAGGGGTGGGAGCAGTACTTC. Amino acid sequence: CASRSDREGWEQYF.

This clone was observed a single time. The V and J genes are TRBV2 and TRBJ2-6; D perhaps matches TRBD2 (5 bases). V lost 1 base and J lost 1, with 8 bases in between. Germline values: CDR1 SNHLY, CDR2 FYNNEI. The CDR3 runs to 16 residues. The CDR3 coding sequence is TGTGCCAGCAGTGAAGACACGGGGTCTGGGGCCAACGTCCTGACTTTC. Translation: CASSEDTGSGANVLTF. Drawing the rest from reference TRBV2 and TRBJ2-6, the complete variable domain is EPEVTQTPSHQVTQMGQEVILRCVPISNHLYFYWYRQILGQKVEFLVSFYNNEISEKSEIFDDQFSVERPDGSNFTLKIRSTKLEDSAMYFCASSEDTGSGANVLTFGAGSRLTVL.

The V gene is TRBV18, the J gene TRBJ1-4; no clear D. Germline CDR1 and CDR2: KGHSH and LQKENI. This CDR3 contains 14 residues. Trimming removed 2 bases at V and 7 bases at J, with 11 bases between. CDR3 DNA sequence: TGTGCCAGCTCACCAACTAGACTGAGTGAAAAACTGTTTTTT. Translation gives CASSPTRLSEKLFF.

V is TRBV5-1 and J is TRBJ2-7; D unresolved. Germline V gene data show CDR1 as SGHRS and CDR2 as YFSETQ. The CDR3 spans 15 residues. The V gene lost 0 bases and the J gene lost 0 bases, with 10 bases spanning the gap. CDR3 nucleotides: TGCGCCAGCAGCTTGGAGTGGGATTCCTCCTACGAGCAGTACTTC. It translates to CASSLEWDSSYEQYF.

J is TRBJ1-2 and V is TRBV7-2; D call uncertain. Trimming removed 5 bases at V and 14 bases at J, with 15 bases between. The germline V gene has CDR1 SGHTA and CDR2 FQGNSA. The CDR3 covers 11 residues. The CDR3 DNA follows: TGTGCCAGCAGCCTCGATAGGAGGTGGACCTTC. As protein: CASSLDRRWTF.

This sequence joins TRBV4-1 and TRBJ2-1, with TRBD2 matching over 7 bases. Germline assignment: CDR1 MGHRA and CDR2 YSYEKL. V trimming: 1 base; J trimming: 0 bases; junction bases outside the gene matches: 6. The CDR3 has 17 amino acids. CDR3 DNA: TGCGCCAGCAGCCAAGCTTCGGGCGGGGGCTCCTACAATGAGCAGTTCTTC. This sequence encodes CASSQASGGGSYNEQFF.

CDR3: CASSLRSSGGARSYEQYF. The CDR3 nucleotides are TGTGCCAGCAGCTTACGGTCTAGCGGGGGGGCCAGGTCCTACGAGCAGTACTTC. The V and J genes are TRBV7-2 and TRBJ2-7; 12 bases line up with TRBD2. Germline CDR1 SGHTA, CDR2 FQGNSA. V gave up 2 bases and J gave up 1 base; unmatched junction bases: 9. The CDR3 spans 18 residues.

The V and J genes are TRBV7-8 and TRBJ2-7; 9 nucleotides match TRBD1. CDR3 length: 13 amino acids. Germline V gene sequence: CDR1 SGHVS, CDR2 FQNEAQ. The ends lost 5 bases at V and 6 bases at J; junction bases unmatched: 5. CDR3 nucleotide sequence: TGTGCCAGCAGCGTTGGACAGGGGCGCGAGCAGTACTTC. This gives the protein CASSVGQGREQYF.

This chain joins TRBV19 and TRBJ1-1; no clear D gene. The germline gives CDR1 LNHDA, CDR2 SQIVND (reference sequence). V gave up 11 bases and J gave up 1 base, with 11 bases separating them. This CDR3 is built from 12 residues. CDR3 in amino acids: CALRAPNTEAFF. The CDR3 region has the DNA TGTGCCCTTCGTGCACCGAACACTGAAGCTTTCTTT.

The CDR3 DNA sequence: TGTGCCAGCAGCAATCTCGGTGAAGGGGGCTACACCTTC. It yields the protein CASSNLGEGGYTF. This sequence joins TRBV28 and TRBJ1-2; D is unclear. V lost 6 bases and J 8 bases, leaving 16 bases between the germline ends. CDR3 length: 13 amino acids. CDR1 and CDR2 from the germline V gene are MDHEN and SYDVKM.

The CDR3 DNA follows: TGTGCCAGCAGTGTCTGGGGGGCGAACACCGGGGAGCTGTTTTTT. It codes for CASSVWGANTGELFF. The rearrangement uses TRBV6-1 and TRBJ2-2, with D tentatively TRBD2 (6 bases). CDR1 and CDR2 (germline): MNHNS, SASEGT. V gave up 4 bases and J gave up 0 bases, with 9 bases separating them. The CDR3 consists of 15 residues.

The gene calls are TRBV7-2 and TRBJ2-3, with a tentative D call TRBD2 (6 bases). V lost 2 bases and J 9 bases, leaving 9 bases between the germline ends. The germline V gene has CDR1 SGHTA and CDR2 FQGNSA. This CDR3 has 12 amino acids. The CDR3 nucleotides read TGTGCCAGCAGCTTAACTGCGGGAACGCAGTATTTT. Amino acids: CASSLTAGTQYF.

In the case of this clone: Other nucleotide sequences in the sample specify the same CDR3. CDR3 region: CSARGDQPQHF. The CDR3 DNA reads as TGCAGTGCTAGGGGGGATCAGCCCCAGCATTTT. The gene calls are TRBV20-1 and TRBJ1-5; weak D call: TRBD1 (5 bases). Trimming pared 3 bases from V and 5 bases from J, leaving 5 bases between. The CDR3 is 11 residues long. Germline V gives CDR1 DFQATT, CDR2 SNEGSKA (reference sequence).

The chain employs TRBV19 and TRBJ1-2, with D unresolved. CDR1 LNHDA and CDR2 SQIVND come from the germline V gene (reference sequence). V lost 7 bases to trimming and J lost 2 bases, with 14 bases between them. This CDR3 is 14 amino acids long. The CDR3 sequence: CASTDRESNYGYTF. As DNA, the CDR3 is TGTGCCAGTACCGACCGAGAGTCAAACTATGGCTACACCTTC. Looking up the rest from reference TRBV19 and TRBJ1-2 gives the full variable domain: DGGITQSPKYLFRKEGQNVTLSCEQNLNHDAMYWYRQDPGQGLRLIYYSQIVNDFQKGDIAEGYSVSREKKESFPLTVTSAQKNPTAFYLCASTDRESNYGYTFGSGTRLTVV.

V and J are TRBV5-5 and TRBJ2-1, with TRBD1 matching 8 bases. The V and J ends lost 5 bases and 0 bases, in that order; junction bases with no gene match: 4. Germline-derived CDR1 and CDR2 are SGHKS and YYEKEE (reference sequence). CDR3 length equals 15 residues. The CDR3 region is CASRPGGSSYNEQFF. The CDR3 nucleotides read TGTGCCAGCAGGCCAGGGGGCTCCTCCTACAATGAGCAGTTCTTC.

The genes are TRBV6-1 and TRBJ1-3; weak D call: TRBD1 (5 bases). Trimming took off 8 bases at V and 0 bases at J, with 14 bases between the two ends. The CDR3 length is 15 residues. Germline assignment: CDR1 MNHNS and CDR2 SASEGT. The CDR3 protein is CASRRAVDSGNTIYF. CDR3 sequence (DNA): TGTGCCAGCCGCAGGGCGGTAGACTCTGGAAACACCATATATTTT.

The rearrangement uses TRBV5-5 and TRBJ1-2; tentative D call: TRBD1 (5 bases). Trimming removed 0 bases at V and 8 bases at J, with 17 bases between. CDR1 SGHKS and CDR2 YYEKEE come from the germline V gene (reference sequence). This CDR3 spans 15 amino acids. The CDR3 nucleotides are TGTGCCAGCAGCTTGGATGGCCGGGGCTCATCAGGCTACACCTTC. Encoded protein: CASSLDGRGSSGYTF.